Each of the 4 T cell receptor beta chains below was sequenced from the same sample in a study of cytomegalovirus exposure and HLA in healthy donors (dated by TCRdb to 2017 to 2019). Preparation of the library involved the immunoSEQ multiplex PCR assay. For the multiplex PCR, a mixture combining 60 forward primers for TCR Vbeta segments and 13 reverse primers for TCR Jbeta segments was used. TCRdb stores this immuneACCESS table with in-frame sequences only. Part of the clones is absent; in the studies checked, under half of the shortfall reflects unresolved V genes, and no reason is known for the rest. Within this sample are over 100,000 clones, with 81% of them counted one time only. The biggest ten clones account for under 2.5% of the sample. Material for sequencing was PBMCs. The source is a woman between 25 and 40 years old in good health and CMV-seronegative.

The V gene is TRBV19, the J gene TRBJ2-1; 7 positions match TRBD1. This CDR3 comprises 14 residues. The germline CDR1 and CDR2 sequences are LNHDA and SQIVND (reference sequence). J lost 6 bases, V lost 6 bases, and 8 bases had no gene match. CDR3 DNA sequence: TGTGCCAGTAGCCCTGGACCAGGGGGCAATGAGCAGTTCTTC. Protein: CASSPGPGGNEQFF.

CDR3 sequence (DNA): TGTGCCAGCAGCGCGACTAGCGGGAGGGCATCTGGGGCCAACGTCCTGACTTTC. It encodes CASSATSGRASGANVLTF. This sequence joins TRBV7-9 and TRBJ2-6; TRBD2 aligns across 14 bases. CDR1 and CDR2 (germline): SEHNR, FQNEAQ (reference sequence). The CDR3 is made up of 18 amino acids. The trim removed 5 bases at V and 1 base at J, leaving 4 bases unmatched.

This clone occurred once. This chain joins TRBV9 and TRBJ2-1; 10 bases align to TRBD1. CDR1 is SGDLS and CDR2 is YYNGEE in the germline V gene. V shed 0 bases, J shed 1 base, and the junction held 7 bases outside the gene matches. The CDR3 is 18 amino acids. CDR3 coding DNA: TGTGCCAGCAGCGTAGGAAAAGGGACAGGGGTTTCCTACAATGAGCAGTTCTTC. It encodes CASSVGKGTGVSYNEQFF.

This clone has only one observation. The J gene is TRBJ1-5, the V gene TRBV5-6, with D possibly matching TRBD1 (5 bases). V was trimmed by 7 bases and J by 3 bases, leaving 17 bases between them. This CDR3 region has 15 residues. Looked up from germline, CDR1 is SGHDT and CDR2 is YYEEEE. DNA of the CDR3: TGTGCCAGCGCCCGCGGGGGGAATATCAATCAGCCCCAGCATTTT. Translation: CASARGGNINQPQHF.